Following are 22 T cell receptor beta chains from one sample sequenced in a study of cytomegalovirus exposure and HLA in healthy donors. The study ran its PCR with 60 Vbeta and 13 Jbeta primers. Some clones are missing from TCRdb's copy, which holds only in-frame ones; the method was immunoSEQ multiplex PCR. The sample records hundreds of thousands of clones, 83% being singletons. Input material: PBMCs. The receptors shown here come from a girl aged 10 to 17 in good health and CMV-seronegative.

The CDR3 DNA follows: TGTGCCAGCAGCTTAAGGCGTAGCGCTGATACGCAGTATTTT. It encodes CASSLRRSADTQYF. The chain combines TRBV11-2 with TRBJ2-3; tentative D call: TRBD2 (5 bases). Looked up from germline, CDR1 is SGHAT and CDR2 is FQNNGV. The V end was cut by 2 bases, the J end by 6 bases, with 12 bases between. The CDR3 is 14 amino acids.

This clone was seen only a few times. The rearrangement links TRBV5-6 to TRBJ1-5; TRBD1 matches at 7 bases. The CDR3 covers 13 residues. The germline V gene has CDR1 SGHDT and CDR2 YYEEEE. With V trimmed by 4 bases and J by 3 bases, 1 base remained unmatched. As DNA, the CDR3 is TGTGCCAGCAGCACAGGGGCCAATCAGCCCCAGCATTTT. Its protein is CASSTGANQPQHF.

The J gene is TRBJ2-7, the V gene TRBV19; 10 nucleotides line up with TRBD2. Germline trimming cut 7 bases from V and 3 bases from J; bases unmatched to any gene: 6. CDR3 length: 14 residues. From germline, CDR1 is LNHDA and CDR2 SQIVND (reference sequence). The CDR3 DNA sequence: TGTGCCAGTAAGAGGACTAGCGGATACTACGAGCAGTACTTC. This codes for CASKRTSGYYEQYF. The entire variable domain, with the rest obtained from reference TRBV19 and TRBJ2-7, is as follows: DGGITQSPKYLFRKEGQNVTLSCEQNLNHDAMYWYRQDPGQGLRLIYYSQIVNDFQKGDIAEGYSVSREKKESFPLTVTSAQKNPTAFYLCASKRTSGYYEQYFGPGTRLTVT.

CDR3 sequence: CASGQSLQGDDYGYTF. The CDR3, as DNA: TGTGCTAGTGGTCAATCCCTACAGGGGGATGACTATGGCTACACCTTC. The chain uses TRBV12-5 and TRBJ1-2, with 8 nucleotides matching TRBD1. V trimming: 5 bases; J trimming: 3 bases; junction bases outside the gene matches: 11. CDR1 is LGHNT, CDR2 FRNRAP, per germline. CDR3 length: 16 residues. The full variable domain, in which reference TRBV12-5 and TRBJ1-2 provide the parts outside the CDR3, is DARVTQTPRHKVTEMGQEVTMRCQPILGHNTVFWYRQTMMQGLELLAYFRNRAPLDDSGMPKDRFSAEMPDATLATLKIQPSEPRDSAVYFCASGQSLQGDDYGYTFGSGTRLTVV.

In its sample, this clone was seen a few times. The chain combines TRBV6-6 with TRBJ1-5, with D hard to call. Germline CDR1 is MNHNY and CDR2 is SVGAGI (reference sequence). The ends were cut back, 2 bases at V and 5 bases at J, with 10 bases in the middle. The CDR3 has 14 residues. DNA of the CDR3: TGTGCCAGCAGTTACGGCGGGGAGGATCAGCCCCAGCATTTT. Its protein is CASSYGGEDQPQHF.

The chain uses TRBV7-7 and TRBJ1-4; TRBD1 is a possible D gene (6 bases). Germline assignment: CDR1 SSHAT and CDR2 FNYEAQ (reference sequence). The CDR3 runs 14 residues. V was cut by 5 bases and J by 3 bases, with 10 bases left in between. This chain's CDR3 is CASSQGGSNEKLFF. For the CDR3, the DNA is TGTGCCAGCAGCCAAGGGGGATCTAATGAAAAACTGTTTTTT.

The genes are TRBV28 and TRBJ2-3, with 9 bases lining up with TRBD2. The CDR3 extends over 16 amino acids. Trimming at V came to 6 bases and at J to 5 bases, leaving 12 bases not matched to a gene. CDR1 and CDR2 from the germline V gene are MDHEN and SYDVKM. The CDR3, as DNA: TGTGCCAGCAGCTTTCTTGCGGGGGGGCATAAAGATACGCAGTATTTT. Translation gives CASSFLAGGHKDTQYF. The whole variable domain, remainder taken from reference TRBV28 and TRBJ2-3, is DVKVTQSSRYLVKRTGEKVFLECVQDMDHENMFWYRQDPGLGLRLIYFSYDVKMKEKGDIPEGYSVSREKKERFSLILESASTNQTSMYLCASSFLAGGHKDTQYFGPGTRLTVL.

This clone was observed a single time. The rearrangement joins TRBV4-2 to TRBJ1-1, with D possibly matching TRBD1 (6 bases). Per the germline V gene, CDR1 is LGHNA and CDR2 is YNFKEQ. Deletions cut 1 base from V and 6 bases from J, with 12 bases between. The CDR3 extends over 14 amino acids. The CDR3, as DNA: TGTGCCAGCAGCCAAGGTGCAGGGGTTCCTGAAGCTTTCTTT. The encoded protein is CASSQGAGVPEAFF.

J is TRBJ2-3 and V is TRBV5-1; tentatively, D is TRBD1 (5 bases). V dropped 1 base and J dropped 2 bases, with 11 bases sitting between them. Germline V lookup: CDR1 SGHRS, CDR2 YFSETQ. The CDR3 has 15 amino acids. Here the CDR3 reads CASSLQGADTDTQYF. CDR3 in DNA: TGCGCCAGCAGCTTGCAAGGGGCCGACACAGATACGCAGTATTTT.

The chain combines TRBV28 with TRBJ2-2; D is possibly TRBD2 (5 bases). V was trimmed by 2 bases and J by 6 bases, leaving 16 bases between them. Germline V gene lookup returns CDR1 MDHEN and CDR2 SYDVKM. CDR3 size: 16 residues. The CDR3 DNA reads as TGTGCCAGCAGTTTACGGTTGGCACGAGGGTCCGGGGAGCTGTTTTTT. Its protein product is CASSLRLARGSGELFF.

The gene calls are TRBV18 and TRBJ2-6; possibly TRBD1 for D (6 bases). With 3 bases removed from V and 0 bases from J, the gap between germline ends came to 18 bases. CDR1 and CDR2 (germline): KGHSH, LQKENI. The CDR3 runs 19 residues. CDR3 in DNA: TGTGCCAGCTCACCGCAGGCGCGGACAGAGCACTCTGGGGCCAACGTCCTGACTTTC. This gives the protein CASSPQARTEHSGANVLTF. Complete variable domain (other parts from reference TRBV18 and TRBJ2-6): NAGVMQNPRHLVRRRGQEARLRCSPMKGHSHVYWYRQLPEEGLKFMVYLQKENIIDESGMPKERFSAEFPKEGPSILRIQQVVRGDSAAYFCASSPQARTEHSGANVLTFGAGSRLTVL.

This chain uses TRBV4-3 with TRBJ2-7, with TRBD2 as a possible D gene (6 bases). Germline V gene sequence: CDR1 LGHNA, CDR2 YSLEER. Trimming took off 0 bases at V and 0 bases at J, with 12 bases between the two ends. CDR3 length equals 16 residues. The CDR3 protein is CASSQEAGGNSYEQYF. The CDR3 DNA follows: TGCGCCAGCAGCCAAGAGGCCGGAGGGAACTCCTACGAGCAGTACTTC.

J is TRBJ1-1 and V is TRBV5-1; D might be TRBD1 (5 bases). There are 12 residues in the CDR3. Germline CDR1 SGHRS, CDR2 YFSETQ. Trimming shortened V by 5 bases and J by 3 bases, and 8 bases separated the two germline ends. The CDR3 loop reads CASRLGDTEAFF. The CDR3 bases are TGCGCCAGCAGGCTAGGGGACACTGAAGCTTTCTTT.

This chain joins TRBV5-6 and TRBJ1-5; 9 positions match TRBD1. Germline-derived CDR1 and CDR2 are SGHDT and YYEEEE. J gave up 7 bases and V 1 base, and 6 bases lay outside the gene matches. The CDR3 loop spans 15 amino acids. CDR3 protein: CASSLYDRGGQPQHF. CDR3 nucleotide sequence: TGTGCCAGCAGCTTGTACGACAGGGGGGGCCAGCCCCAGCATTTT.

The rearrangement uses TRBV28 and TRBJ1-5; TRBD1 might be the D (5 bases). Germline V CDR1 and CDR2: MDHEN, SYDVKM. CDR3 length equals 13 residues. The V gene lost 2 bases and the J gene lost 9 bases, with 11 bases spanning the gap. The CDR3: CASSLQGTSPQHF. In nucleotides, the CDR3 is TGTGCCAGCAGTTTACAGGGAACGTCGCCCCAGCATTTT.

This clone has only one observation. This sequence joins TRBV19 and TRBJ2-2; TRBD2 aligns across 7 bases. The CDR3 runs to 16 residues. Trimming cost V 6 bases and J 5 bases; bases outside gene matches: 12. CDR1 is LNHDA and CDR2 is SQIVND in the germline V gene (reference sequence). The CDR3 is CASSVPGTTSTGELFF. The CDR3 nucleotides read TGTGCCAGTAGCGTGCCAGGGACTACCTCTACCGGGGAGCTGTTTTTT.

The chain has TRBV6-5 and TRBJ1-1; the match to TRBD1 covers 11 bases. Germline-derived CDR1 and CDR2 are MNHEY and SVGAGI. The length of the CDR3 is 15 residues. V lost 6 bases and J lost 6; bases outside the gene matches: 9. CDR3 amino acids: CASRNLGQGVPEAFF. CDR3 nucleotide sequence: TGTGCCAGCAGAAACCTGGGACAGGGGGTCCCTGAAGCTTTCTTT.

This chain joins TRBV4-2 and TRBJ2-3; 11 bases align to TRBD2. V trimming: 5 bases; J trimming: 1 base; junction bases outside the gene matches: 2. Germline V gene sequence: CDR1 LGHNA, CDR2 YNFKEQ. The CDR3 extends over 15 amino acids. The CDR3 DNA is TGTGCCAGCAGCTCACTAGCGGGAGGCACAGATACGCAGTATTTT. It yields the protein CASSSLAGGTDTQYF.

This clone showed up just once. This sequence joins TRBV7-3 and TRBJ2-1; 10 bases are shared with TRBD2. The germline gives CDR1 SGHTA, CDR2 FQGTGA. The J segment lost 3 bases and the V segment lost 4 bases, leaving 3 bases of the junction unmatched. CDR3 length equals 15 residues. This chain's CDR3 is CASSSASGGYNEQFF. CDR3 bases: TGTGCCAGCAGCTCTGCTAGCGGGGGCTACAATGAGCAGTTCTTC.

V and J are TRBV19 and TRBJ1-2; possible D gene TRBD1, 6 bases. Germline CDR1 reads LNHDA; CDR2 reads SQIVND (reference sequence). V lost 4 bases, J lost 2 bases, and 14 bases lay in between. The CDR3 has 15 residues. The CDR3 sequence is CASSNQDSPNYGYTF. The CDR3 bases are TGTGCCAGTAGTAACCAGGACAGCCCCAACTATGGCTACACCTTC. Based on the CDR3 plus reference TRBV19 and TRBJ1-2, the full variable domain is DGGITQSPKYLFRKEGQNVTLSCEQNLNHDAMYWYRQDPGQGLRLIYYSQIVNDFQKGDIAEGYSVSREKKESFPLTVTSAQKNPTAFYLCASSNQDSPNYGYTFGSGTRLTVV.

This CDR3 reads CASSLFFRAGNLGGYTF. The CDR3 DNA sequence: TGTGCCAGCAGTTTATTTTTTAGGGCAGGGAATTTAGGAGGCTACACCTTC. V and J are TRBV28 and TRBJ1-2; TRBD1 is a possible D gene (5 bases). V was clipped by 1 base and J by 8 bases, with 23 bases between them. Germline lookup yields CDR1 MDHEN and CDR2 SYDVKM. This CDR3 region has 17 residues.

The V and J genes are TRBV7-2 and TRBJ1-6; tentative D call: TRBD1 (5 bases). The CDR3 spans 16 residues. From germline, CDR1 is SGHTA and CDR2 FQGNSA. With 2 bases removed from V and 10 bases from J, the gap between germline ends came to 18 bases. CDR3 sequence (DNA): TGTGCCAGCAGCTTATTTACGGGGGGTGAAGGGTCACCCCTCCACTTT. Translating gives CASSLFTGGEGSPLHF. Full variable domain (missing parts from reference TRBV7-2 and TRBJ1-6): GAGVSQSPSNKVTEKGKDVELRCDPISGHTALYWYRQSLGQGLEFLIYFQGNSAPDKSGLPSDRFSAERTGGSVSTLTIQRTQQEDSAVYLCASSLFTGGEGSPLHFGNGTRLTVT.